Shown below are 9 T cell receptor beta chains from a single sample sequenced in a study of T cells in Graves' hyperthyroidism and ophthalmopathy (dated by TCRdb to between 2018 and 2021). Receptor amplification or capture employed multiplex PCR. Sequencing instrument: Illumina HiSeq 2000. TCR beta CDR3 regions were amplified from RNA transcripts. For the first round of RT-PCR on the TCR CDR3, the HTBI primer set was used together with the Qiagen OneStep RT-PCR kit. TCRdb trimmed public reads at Q25 via fastp, called clones via MiXCR and kept in-frame beta chains. Entries are consolidated by CDR3 protein sequence, retaining the most common genes and DNA. The sample includes roughly 380,000 distinct CDR3 sequences, with approximately 14% observed a single time. The ten largest account for approximately 10% of the sample. Sample: blood. Receptors originate from an older woman with Graves' hyperthyroidism.

This clonotype was seen at least ten times. The chain combines TRBV10-3 with TRBJ2-1; D perhaps matches TRBD2 (6 bases). The germline V gene has CDR1 ENHRY and CDR2 SYGVKD. V was cut by 3 bases and J by 8 bases, with 20 bases left in between. CDR3 size: 16 residues. The CDR3 bases are TGTGCCATCAGTGACCAGAGACGGGAGAGGGTCCATGAGCAGTTCTTC. Translating gives CAISDQRRERVHEQFF.

This clonotype was recorded a few times. The V gene is TRBV7-9, the J gene TRBJ1-5; D is unclear. Germline V gene data show CDR1 as SEHNR and CDR2 as FQNEAQ (reference sequence). Trimming removed 5 bases at V and 2 bases at J, with 13 bases between. The CDR3 covers 15 residues. CDR3 nucleotides: TGTGCCAGCAGCCAACTAAACGACGGCAATCAGCCCCAGCATTTT. This codes for CASSQLNDGNQPQHF. The full variable domain, completed using reference TRBV7-9 and TRBJ1-5, is DTGVSQNPRHKITKRGQNVTFRCDPISEHNRLYWYRQTLGQGPEFLTYFQNEAQLEKSRLLSDRFSAERPKGSFSTLEIQRTEQGDSAMYLCASSQLNDGNQPQHFGDGTRLSIL.

The rearrangement uses TRBV12-5 and TRBJ2-1, with 7 bases that match TRBD1. V shed 7 bases, J shed 9 bases, and the junction held 9 bases outside the gene matches. There are 13 residues in the CDR3. CDR1 LGHNT and CDR2 FRNRAP come from the germline V gene. The CDR3 nucleotides read TGTGCTAGTGACCTAATACAGGGGAGTGAGCAGTTCTTC. Translation gives CASDLIQGSEQFF.

This clonotype was observed a few times. J is TRBJ1-2 and V is TRBV20-1; unclear D gene. V was clipped by 0 bases and J by 10 bases, with 12 bases between them. CDR3 length: 12 amino acids. The germline V gene encodes CDR1 DFQATT and CDR2 SNEGSKA (reference sequence). CDR3 residues: CSARDPGMDYTF. The CDR3 DNA reads TGCAGTGCTAGAGATCCCGGGATGGACTACACCTTC.

This chain links TRBV2 with TRBJ1-5; TRBD1 aligns across 7 bases. The junction had 12 bases not matched to a gene; V was cut back by 4 bases and J by 0 bases. From germline, CDR1 is SNHLY and CDR2 FYNNEI. The CDR3 has 18 amino acids. The CDR3 loop is CASSGPTGWGDSNQPQHF. For the CDR3, the DNA is TGTGCCAGCAGTGGGCCGACAGGGTGGGGAGATAGCAATCAGCCCCAGCATTTT.

This clonotype was counted many times. The V gene is TRBV6-1, the J gene TRBJ2-5, with D perhaps TRBD2 (5 bases). CDR3 length: 12 amino acids. V was shortened by 6 bases and J by 0 bases, with 5 bases between the two germline ends. Germline CDR1 MNHNS, CDR2 SASEGT. CDR3 in amino acids: CASRDYQETQYF. The CDR3 nucleotides read TGTGCCAGCAGGGACTACCAAGAGACCCAGTACTTC.

The chain links TRBV4-1 to TRBJ1-6, with D possibly being TRBD1 (5 bases). Per the germline V gene, CDR1 is MGHRA and CDR2 is YSYEKL. The CDR3 spans 15 residues. The V end was cut by 2 bases, the J end by 13 bases, with 18 bases between. CDR3 residues: CASSQSGTAAGPLHF. The CDR3 nucleotides read TGCGCCAGCAGCCAATCCGGGACGGCTGCCGGGCCCCTCCACTTT.

This clonotype has more than one count but fewer than ten. This CDR3 is CASSLWGGGQGYGNTEAFF. As DNA, the CDR3 is TGTGCCAGCAGTTTATGGGGGGGGGGACAGGGGTACGGGAACACTGAAGCTTTCTTT. This sequence joins TRBV27 and TRBJ1-1; TRBD1 matches 10 bases. CDR1 and CDR2 from the germline V gene are MNHEY and SMNVEV (reference sequence). V lost 1 base to trimming and J lost 1 base; unmatched junction nucleotides: 12. The CDR3 loop spans 19 amino acids.

The chain employs TRBV20-1 and TRBJ1-5; 11 bases align to TRBD1. This CDR3 is built from 14 residues. From germline, CDR1 is DFQATT and CDR2 SNEGSKA (reference sequence). V lost 5 bases, J lost 5 bases, and 5 bases stayed unmatched. The chain's CDR3 is CSAPDRGPDQPQHF. The CDR3 DNA reads TGCAGTGCTCCGGACAGGGGGCCGGATCAGCCCCAGCATTTT.